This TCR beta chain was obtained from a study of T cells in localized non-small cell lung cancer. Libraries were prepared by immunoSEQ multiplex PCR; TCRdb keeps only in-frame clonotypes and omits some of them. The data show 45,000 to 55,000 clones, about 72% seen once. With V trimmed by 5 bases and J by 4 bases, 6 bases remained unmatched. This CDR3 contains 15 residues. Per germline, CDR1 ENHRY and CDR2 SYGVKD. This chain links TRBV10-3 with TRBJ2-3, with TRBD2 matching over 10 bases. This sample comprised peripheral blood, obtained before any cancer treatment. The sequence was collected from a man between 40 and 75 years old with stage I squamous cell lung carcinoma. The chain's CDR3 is CAISPLAGEADTQYF. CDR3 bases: TGTGCCATCAGTCCCCTAGCGGGGGAAGCAGATACGCAGTATTTT.